These T cell receptor beta chains were read from a single sample in a study of cytomegalovirus exposure and HLA in healthy donors. Sequenced by immunoSEQ multiplex PCR; TCRdb stores in-frame clones only, minus some. The sample holds approximately 120,000 clones, 76% seen once. The sequencing input was PBMCs. The origin of the receptors is a woman between 45 and 65 years old in good health and CMV-seropositive. Both conserved end residues are part of each CDR3. The order of the fields is V gene, J gene, clone size, D gene, CDR3 DNA, CDR3 protein. A D gene is named only where the DNA matches it firmly. Clone size is stated in some rows and not others, as once, few, many or a class when expanded.

TRBV4-1,TRBJ2-7,once,TRBD1,TGCGCCAGCAGCCAAGACACAGGGGGGTACTCCTACGAGCAGTACTTC,CASSQDTGGYSYEQYF
TRBV25-1,TRBJ2-7,.,.,TGTGCCAGCAGTTGGATGGGGGCCTCCTACGAGCAGTACTTC,CASSWMGASYEQYF
TRBV11-2,TRBJ1-3,once,TRBD1,TGTGCCAGCAGCCAAGCACCCGGGAGGACAGGGCGTGGAAACACCATATATTTT,CASSQAPGRTGRGNTIYF
TRBV5-1,TRBJ1-1,.,.,TGCGCCAGCAGCTTGGACACGAACACTGAAGCTTTCTTT,CASSLDTNTEAFF
TRBV2,TRBJ1-2,.,.,TGTGCCAGCAGTAAGACAGAAGGAGGCTACACCTTC,CASSKTEGGYTF
TRBV6-5,TRBJ2-7,.,.,TGTGCCAGCAGTGACCGACTAGGGGCTTACGAGCAGTACTTC,CASSDRLGAYEQYF
TRBV2,TRBJ2-7,.,.,TGTGCCAGCGGTCGCATCCCTACGGGCGAGCAGTACTTC,CASGRIPTGEQYF
TRBV27,TRBJ2-7,.,TRBD2,TGTGCCAGCAGTTTAGGGACTAGGGGCGACGAGCAGTACTTC,CASSLGTRGDEQYF
TRBV19,TRBJ2-3,.,TRBD1,TGTGCCACCACCACAGGGGGCTTAGATACGCAGTATTTT,CATTTGGLDTQYF
TRBV11-2,TRBJ1-5,.,.,TGTGCCAGCAGCTTTTCCCTCAATCAGCCCCAGCATTTT,CASSFSLNQPQHF
TRBV5-4,TRBJ1-2,.,TRBD1,TGTGCCACCTTGGGGACAGTGGATTATGGCTACACCTTC,CATLGTVDYGYTF
TRBV5-1,TRBJ1-1,.,TRBD1,TGCGCCAGCAGCTTGGAACCGACAGGGGGCAGGAACACTGAAGCTTTCTTT,CASSLEPTGGRNTEAFF
TRBV7-3,TRBJ2-2,few,.,TGTGCCAGCGGCCGGGACTCGGCCACCGGGGAGCTGTTTTTT,CASGRDSATGELFF
TRBV2,TRBJ1-5,few,.,TGTGCCAGCAGGGGTTCAGGGGCCTATCAGCCCCAGCATTTT,CASRGSGAYQPQHF
TRBV2,TRBJ2-1,few,.,TGTGCCAGCAGTGAAGGACAGATCGCCCCCAGTGAGCAGTTCTTC,CASSEGQIAPSEQFF
TRBV29-1,TRBJ1-4,.,.,TGCAGCGTAGCAGGGAAAGCAACTAATGAAAAACTGTTTTTT,CSVAGKATNEKLFF
TRBV2,TRBJ2-3,once,TRBD1,TGTGCCAGCAGTGAATACAGGGGAAAAACAGATACGCAGTATTTT,CASSEYRGKTDTQYF
TRBV7-2,TRBJ1-2,.,.,TGTGCCAGCAGCCCAGGGGATCCCAACTATGGCTACACCTTC,CASSPGDPNYGYTF
TRBV5-4,TRBJ1-1,.,.,TGTGCCAGCAGTTATCAGGGCATGAACACTGAAGCTTTCTTT,CASSYQGMNTEAFF
TRBV6-6,TRBJ1-5,.,.,TGTGCCAGCAGTCCCAGGACACAGAGCAATCAGCCCCAGCATTTT,CASSPRTQSNQPQHF
TRBV6-5,TRBJ2-1,.,TRBD2,TGTGCCAGCAGTCCCTGGACTAGCGGGAACAATGAGCAGTTCTTC,CASSPWTSGNNEQFF